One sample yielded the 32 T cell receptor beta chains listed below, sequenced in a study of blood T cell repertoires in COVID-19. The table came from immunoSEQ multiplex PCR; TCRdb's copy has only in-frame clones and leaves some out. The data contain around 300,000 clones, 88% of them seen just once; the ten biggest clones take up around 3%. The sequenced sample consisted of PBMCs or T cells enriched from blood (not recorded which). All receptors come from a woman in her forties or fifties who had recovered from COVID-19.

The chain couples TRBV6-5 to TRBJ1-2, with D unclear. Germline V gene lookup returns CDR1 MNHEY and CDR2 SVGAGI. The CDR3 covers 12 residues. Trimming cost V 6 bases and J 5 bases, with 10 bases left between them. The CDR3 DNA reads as TGTGCCAGCAGCCTCGACTTGTATGGCTACACCTTC. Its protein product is CASSLDLYGYTF.

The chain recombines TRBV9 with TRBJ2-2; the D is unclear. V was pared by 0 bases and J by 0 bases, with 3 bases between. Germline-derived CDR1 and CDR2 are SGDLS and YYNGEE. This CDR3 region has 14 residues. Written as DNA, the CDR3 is TGTGCCAGCAGCGTAGTCGCGAACACCGGGGAGCTGTTTTTT. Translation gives CASSVVANTGELFF.

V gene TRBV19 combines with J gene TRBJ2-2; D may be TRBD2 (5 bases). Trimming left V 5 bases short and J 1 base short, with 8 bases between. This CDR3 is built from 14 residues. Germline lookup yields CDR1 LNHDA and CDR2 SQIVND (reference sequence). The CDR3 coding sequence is TGTGCCAGTAGTGAAGGACTGAACACCGGGGAGCTGTTTTTT. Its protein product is CASSEGLNTGELFF.

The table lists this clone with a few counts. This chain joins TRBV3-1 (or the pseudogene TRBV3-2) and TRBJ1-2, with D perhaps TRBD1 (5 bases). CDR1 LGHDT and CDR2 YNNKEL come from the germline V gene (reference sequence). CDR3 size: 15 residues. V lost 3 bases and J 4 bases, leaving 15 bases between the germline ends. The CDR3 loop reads CASSQSGVSGYGYTF. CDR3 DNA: TGTGCCAGCAGCCAGTCGGGGGTCAGCGGCTATGGCTACACCTTC.

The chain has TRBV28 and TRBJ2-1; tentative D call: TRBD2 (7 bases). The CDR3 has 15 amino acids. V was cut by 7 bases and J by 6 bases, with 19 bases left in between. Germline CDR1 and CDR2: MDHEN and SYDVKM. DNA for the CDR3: TGTGCCAGCAATGGGGGAGGGGGGTATGGCAATGAGCAGTTCTTC. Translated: CASNGGGGYGNEQFF.

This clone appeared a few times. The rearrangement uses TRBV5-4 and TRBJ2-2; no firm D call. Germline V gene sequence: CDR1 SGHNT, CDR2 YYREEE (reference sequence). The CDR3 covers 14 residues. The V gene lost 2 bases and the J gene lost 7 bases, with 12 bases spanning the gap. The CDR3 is CASSFLSDGGELFF. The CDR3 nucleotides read TGTGCCAGCAGCTTCCTAAGTGATGGCGGGGAGCTGTTTTTT.

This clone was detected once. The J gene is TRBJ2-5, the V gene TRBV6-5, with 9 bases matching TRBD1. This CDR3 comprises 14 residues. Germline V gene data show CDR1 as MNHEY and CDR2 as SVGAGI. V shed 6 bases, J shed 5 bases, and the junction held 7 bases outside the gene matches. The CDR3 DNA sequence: TGTGCCAGCAGAGTCACAGGGGGCGGTGAGACCCAGTACTTC. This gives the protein CASRVTGGGETQYF.

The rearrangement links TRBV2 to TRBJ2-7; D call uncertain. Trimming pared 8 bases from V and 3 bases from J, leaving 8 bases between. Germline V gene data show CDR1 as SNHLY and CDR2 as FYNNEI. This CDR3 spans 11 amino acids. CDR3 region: CASGAVYEQYF. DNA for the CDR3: TGTGCCAGCGGTGCGGTCTACGAGCAGTACTTC.

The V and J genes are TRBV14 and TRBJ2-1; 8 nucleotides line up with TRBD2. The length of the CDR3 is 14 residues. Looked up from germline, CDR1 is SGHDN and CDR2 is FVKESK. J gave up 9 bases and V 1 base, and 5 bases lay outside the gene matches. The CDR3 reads CASSQAVAGTEQFF. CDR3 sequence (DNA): TGTGCCAGCAGCCAAGCAGTAGCGGGAACTGAGCAGTTCTTC.

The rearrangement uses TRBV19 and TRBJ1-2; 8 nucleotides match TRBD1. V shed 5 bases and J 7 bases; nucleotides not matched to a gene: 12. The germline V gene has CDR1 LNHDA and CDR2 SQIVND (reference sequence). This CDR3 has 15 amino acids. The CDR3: CASSPQGQAAGGYTF. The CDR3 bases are TGTGCCAGTAGTCCGCAGGGACAGGCGGCCGGTGGCTACACCTTC.

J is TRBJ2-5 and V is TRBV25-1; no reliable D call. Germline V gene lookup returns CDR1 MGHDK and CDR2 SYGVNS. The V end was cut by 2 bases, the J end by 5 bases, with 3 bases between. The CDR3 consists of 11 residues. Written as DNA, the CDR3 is TGTGCCAGCAGTGAAGGCGAGACCCAGTACTTC. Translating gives CASSEGETQYF.

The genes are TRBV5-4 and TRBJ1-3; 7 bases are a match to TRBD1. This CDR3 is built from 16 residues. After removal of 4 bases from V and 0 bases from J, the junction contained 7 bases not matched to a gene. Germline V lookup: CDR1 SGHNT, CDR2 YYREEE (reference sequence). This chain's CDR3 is CASSKDRDISGNTIYF. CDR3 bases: TGTGCCAGCAGCAAAGACAGGGACATCTCTGGAAACACCATATATTTT.

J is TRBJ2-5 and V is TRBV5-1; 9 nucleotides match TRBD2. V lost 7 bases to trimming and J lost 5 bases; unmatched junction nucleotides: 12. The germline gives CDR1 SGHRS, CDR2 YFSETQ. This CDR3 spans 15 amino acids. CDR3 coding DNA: TGCGCCAGCGGCCCCCGTGGCGGGAGGGCGGAGACCCAGTACTTC. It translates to CASGPRGGRAETQYF.

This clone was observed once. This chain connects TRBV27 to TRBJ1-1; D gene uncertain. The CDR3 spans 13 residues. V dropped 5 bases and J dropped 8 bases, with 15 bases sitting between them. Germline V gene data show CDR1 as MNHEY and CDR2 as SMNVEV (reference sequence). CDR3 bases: TGTGCCAGCAGTCCACCGACCCAAGCGGAAGCTTTCTTT. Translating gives CASSPPTQAEAFF.

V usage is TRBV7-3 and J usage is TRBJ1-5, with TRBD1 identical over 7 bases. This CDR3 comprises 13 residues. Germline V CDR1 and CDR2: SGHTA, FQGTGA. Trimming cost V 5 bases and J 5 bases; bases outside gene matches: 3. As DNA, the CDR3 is TGTGCCAGCAGCCATGGACAGGATCAGCCCCAGCATTTT. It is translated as CASSHGQDQPQHF.

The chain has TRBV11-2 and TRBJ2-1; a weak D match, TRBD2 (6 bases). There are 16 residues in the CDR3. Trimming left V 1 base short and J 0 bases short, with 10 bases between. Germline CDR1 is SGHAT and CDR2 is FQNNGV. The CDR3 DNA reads TGTGCCAGCAGCTTAGTAGCGGACGACTCCTACAATGAGCAGTTCTTC. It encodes CASSLVADDSYNEQFF.

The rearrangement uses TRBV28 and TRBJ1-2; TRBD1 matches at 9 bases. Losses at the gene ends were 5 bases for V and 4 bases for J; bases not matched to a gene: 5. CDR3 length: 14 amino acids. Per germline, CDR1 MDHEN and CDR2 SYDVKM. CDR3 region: CASSAQGAGYGYTF. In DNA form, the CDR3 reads TGTGCCAGCAGTGCACAGGGGGCGGGCTATGGCTACACCTTC.

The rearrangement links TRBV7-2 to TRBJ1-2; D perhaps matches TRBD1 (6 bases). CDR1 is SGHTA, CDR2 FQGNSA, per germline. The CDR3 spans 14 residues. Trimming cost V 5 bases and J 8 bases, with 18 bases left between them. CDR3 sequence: CASSQDSSSGGYTF. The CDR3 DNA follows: TGTGCCAGCAGCCAGGACAGCTCCTCGGGGGGCTACACCTTC.

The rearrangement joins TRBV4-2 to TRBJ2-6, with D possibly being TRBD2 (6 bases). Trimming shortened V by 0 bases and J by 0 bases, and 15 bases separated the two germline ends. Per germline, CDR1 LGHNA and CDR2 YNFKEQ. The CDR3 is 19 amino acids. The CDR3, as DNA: TGTGCCAGCAGCCAAGATTGGCTAGCGCGTGGCTCTGGGGCCAACGTCCTGACTTTC. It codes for CASSQDWLARGSGANVLTF.

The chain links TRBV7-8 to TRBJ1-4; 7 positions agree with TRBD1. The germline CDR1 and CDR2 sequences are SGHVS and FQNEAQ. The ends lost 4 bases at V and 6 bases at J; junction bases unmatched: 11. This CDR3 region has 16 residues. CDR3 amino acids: CASSSNYRGPDEKLFF. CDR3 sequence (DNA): TGTGCCAGCAGCTCTAACTACAGGGGACCAGATGAAAAACTGTTTTTT.

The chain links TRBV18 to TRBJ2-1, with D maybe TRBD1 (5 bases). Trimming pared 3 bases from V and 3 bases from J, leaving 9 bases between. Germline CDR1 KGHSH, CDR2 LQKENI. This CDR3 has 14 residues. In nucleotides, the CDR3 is TGTGCCAGCTCACCGGAACAGGTCTACAATGAGCAGTTCTTC. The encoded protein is CASSPEQVYNEQFF.

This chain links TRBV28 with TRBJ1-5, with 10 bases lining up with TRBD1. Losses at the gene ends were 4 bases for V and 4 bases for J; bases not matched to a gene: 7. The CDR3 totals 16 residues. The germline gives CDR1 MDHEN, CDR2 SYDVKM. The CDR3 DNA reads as TGTGCCAGCAGTTCCCCTTGGACAGGGGGGAATCAGCCCCAGCATTTT. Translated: CASSSPWTGGNQPQHF. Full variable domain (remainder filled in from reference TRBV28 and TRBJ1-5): DVKVTQSSRYLVKRTGEKVFLECVQDMDHENMFWYRQDPGLGLRLIYFSYDVKMKEKGDIPEGYSVSREKKERFSLILESASTNQTSMYLCASSSPWTGGNQPQHFGDGTRLSIL.

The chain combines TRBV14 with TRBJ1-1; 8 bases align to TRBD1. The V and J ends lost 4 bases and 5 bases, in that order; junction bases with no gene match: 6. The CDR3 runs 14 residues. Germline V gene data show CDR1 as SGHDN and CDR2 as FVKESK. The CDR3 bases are TGTGCCAGCAGCCGGAACAGGGGGAGAACTGAAGCTTTCTTT. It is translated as CASSRNRGRTEAFF.

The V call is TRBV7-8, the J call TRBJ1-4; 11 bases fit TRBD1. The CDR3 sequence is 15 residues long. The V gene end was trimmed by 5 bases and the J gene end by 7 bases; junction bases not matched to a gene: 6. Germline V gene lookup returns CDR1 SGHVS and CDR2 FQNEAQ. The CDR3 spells CASSSGTGGIEKLFF. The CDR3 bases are TGTGCCAGCAGCAGTGGGACAGGGGGAATTGAAAAACTGTTTTTT.

The CDR3 sequence: CAWRGQANSGANVLTF. CDR3 sequence (DNA): TGTGCCTGGAGGGGACAGGCCAACTCTGGGGCCAACGTCCTGACTTTC. J is TRBJ2-6 and V is TRBV30; 8 bases match TRBD1. CDR3 length: 16 amino acids. Germline V gene data show CDR1 as GTSNPN and CDR2 as SVGIG (reference sequence). V lost 3 bases and J lost 0; bases outside the gene matches: 4.

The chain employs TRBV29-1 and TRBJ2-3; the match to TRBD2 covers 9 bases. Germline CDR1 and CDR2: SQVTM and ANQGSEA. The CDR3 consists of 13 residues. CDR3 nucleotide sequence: TGCAGTGAAACTAGCGGGTTCACAGATACGCAGTATTTT. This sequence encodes CSETSGFTDTQYF.

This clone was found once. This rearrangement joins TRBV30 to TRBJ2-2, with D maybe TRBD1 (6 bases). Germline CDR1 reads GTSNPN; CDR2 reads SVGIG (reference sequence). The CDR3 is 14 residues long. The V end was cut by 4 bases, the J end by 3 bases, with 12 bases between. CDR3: CAWKTGQHTGELFF. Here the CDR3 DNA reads TGTGCCTGGAAAACGGGACAACACACCGGGGAGCTGTTTTTT.

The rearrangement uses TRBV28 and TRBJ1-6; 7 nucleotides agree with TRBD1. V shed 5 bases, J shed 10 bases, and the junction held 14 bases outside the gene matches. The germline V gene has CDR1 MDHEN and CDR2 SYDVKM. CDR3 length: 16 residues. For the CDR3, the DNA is TGTGCCAGCAGTCTCCTTGACAGGGCTATCATCTCACCCCTCCACTTT. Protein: CASSLLDRAIISPLHF. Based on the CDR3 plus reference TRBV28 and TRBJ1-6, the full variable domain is DVKVTQSSRYLVKRTGEKVFLECVQDMDHENMFWYRQDPGLGLRLIYFSYDVKMKEKGDIPEGYSVSREKKERFSLILESASTNQTSMYLCASSLLDRAIISPLHFGNGTRLTVT.

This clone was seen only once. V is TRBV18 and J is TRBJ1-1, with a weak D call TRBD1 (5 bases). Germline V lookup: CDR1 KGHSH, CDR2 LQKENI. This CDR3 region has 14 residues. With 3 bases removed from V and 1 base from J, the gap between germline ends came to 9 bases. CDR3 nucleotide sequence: TGTGCCAGCTCACCTACAGGCACGAACACTGAAGCTTTCTTT. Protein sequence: CASSPTGTNTEAFF.

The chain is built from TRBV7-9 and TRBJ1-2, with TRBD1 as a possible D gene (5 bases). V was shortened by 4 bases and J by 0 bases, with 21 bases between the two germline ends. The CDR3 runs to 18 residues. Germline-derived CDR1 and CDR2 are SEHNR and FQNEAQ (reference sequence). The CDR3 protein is CASSSGGGTELTNYGYTF. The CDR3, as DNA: TGTGCCAGCAGCTCGGGCGGGGGGACGGAGCTCACTAACTATGGCTACACCTTC.

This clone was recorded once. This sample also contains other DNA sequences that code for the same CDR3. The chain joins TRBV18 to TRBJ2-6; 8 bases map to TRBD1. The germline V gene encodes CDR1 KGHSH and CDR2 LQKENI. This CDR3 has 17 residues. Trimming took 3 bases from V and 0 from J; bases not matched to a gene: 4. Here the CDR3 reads CASSPGTGLSGANVLTF. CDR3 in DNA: TGTGCCAGCTCACCGGGGACAGGCCTCTCTGGGGCCAACGTCCTGACTTTC.

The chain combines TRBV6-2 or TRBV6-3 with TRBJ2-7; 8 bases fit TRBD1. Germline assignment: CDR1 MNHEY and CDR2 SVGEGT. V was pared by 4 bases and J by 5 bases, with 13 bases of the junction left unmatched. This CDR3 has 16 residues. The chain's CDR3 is CASSSTFRQGSHEQYF. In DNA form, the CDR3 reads TGTGCCAGCAGTTCCACGTTCAGACAGGGGAGCCACGAGCAGTACTTC.